The rows below give T cell receptor beta chains drawn from one sample of a study of blood T cell repertoires in COVID-19. Repertoires were generated with immunoSEQ multiplex PCR, while TCRdb's copy carries only in-frame clones and drops some. The data contain 45,000 to 65,000 clones, more than 80% of them singletons. Sequences were obtained from peripheral blood. The receptors come from a woman aged 55 to 70 with acute or convalescent COVID-19. The CDR3 runs from the conserved cysteine through the conserved F or W. D genes are given only for firm matches. Clone size appears in some rows only: once, few, many, or a class for an expanded clone.

16	-	TRBV7-9	TRBJ1-2	TRBD1	CASSLAEGVTGDGYTF	TGTGCCAGCAGCTTAGCCGAGGGCGTGACAGGGGATGGCTACACCTTC
15	-	TRBV27	TRBJ1-3	TRBD1	CAIRTGGEPGNTIYF	TGTGCCATCCGGACAGGGGGCGAACCCGGAAACACCATATATTTT
15	-	TRBV7-2	TRBJ2-1	-	CASSLSDAPYNEQFF	TGTGCCAGCAGCCTAAGCGACGCCCCCTACAATGAGCAGTTCTTC
14	-	TRBV7-2	TRBJ2-2	-	CASSWGGQNGELFF	TGTGCCAGCAGCTGGGGGGGGCAGAACGGGGAGCTGTTTTTT
13	-	TRBV30	TRBJ1-5	-	CAWTPVPNQPQHF	TGTGCCTGGACCCCTGTTCCCAATCAGCCCCAGCATTTT
13	few	TRBV30	TRBJ1-5	TRBD1	CASSDKGGQPQHF	TGTGCCTCGTCGGACAAAGGGGGCCAGCCCCAGCATTTT
18	-	TRBV27	TRBJ2-2	-	CASSLSLPRDFNTGELFF	TGTGCCAGCAGTTTATCGTTGCCCCGGGACTTTAACACCGGGGAGCTGTTTTTT
15	-	TRBV4-2	TRBJ2-5	-	CASSPGRAGRETQYF	TGTGCCAGCAGCCCGGGCAGGGCAGGGCGAGAGACCCAGTACTTC
14	-	TRBV7-2	TRBJ1-2	TRBD1	CASSPRTGTYGYTF	TGTGCCAGCAGCCCCCGGACAGGGACCTATGGCTACACCTTC
12	-	TRBV27	TRBJ2-7	-	CASSLRGYEQYF	TGTGCCAGCAGTTTGCGAGGGTACGAGCAGTACTTC
16	-	TRBV5-1	TRBJ2-5	-	CASSLGGSRLQETQYF	TGCGCCAGCAGCTTGGGAGGGAGTAGGCTACAAGAGACCCAGTACTTC
13	-	TRBV12-3/TRBV12-4	TRBJ2-2	-	CASSLVNSGELFF	TGTGCCAGCAGTTTAGTAAATTCCGGGGAGCTGTTTTTT
15	-	TRBV7-6	TRBJ2-7	TRBD1	CASSLAKDRTYEQYF	TGTGCCAGCAGCTTAGCAAAGGACAGGACCTACGAGCAGTACTTC
18	-	TRBV2	TRBJ1-1	TRBD1	CASGSLDRGNPMNTEAFF	TGTGCCAGCGGATCCTTAGACAGGGGGAACCCAATGAACACTGAAGCTTTCTTT
15	-	TRBV5-1	TRBJ1-5	-	CASSLADPGNQPQHF	TGCGCCAGCAGCTTGGCCGACCCCGGGAATCAGCCCCAGCATTTT
12	-	TRBV12-3/TRBV12-4	TRBJ1-5	-	CASSFSPGPQHF	TGTGCCAGCAGTTTTTCCCCCGGGCCCCAGCATTTT
11	-	TRBV29-1	TRBJ1-4	-	CSVEVSGYVFF	TGCAGCGTTGAAGTATCGGGGTACGTGTTTTTT